This T cell receptor beta chain comes out of a study of graft-versus-host responses after intestinal transplantation. As concerns this clone: The antigen remains unidentified.

Using immunoSEQ multiplex PCR, the repertoire was profiled, and TCRdb retains in-frame clones only, with some absent. The sample lists 150,000 or so clones, nearly 95% occurring once. The CDR3 sequence is 13 residues long. Germline V gives CDR1 ENHRY, CDR2 SYGVKD. Trimming removed 8 bases at V and 9 bases at J, with 19 bases between. This sequence joins TRBV10-3 and TRBJ2-5; perhaps TRBD2 as D (6 bases). The receptor's source is a human donor who received an intestinal transplant. The material was unstimulated CD4+ T cells sorted from spleen or lymph node cells, obtained before intestinal transplant. The DNA of the CDR3 is TGTGCCATCGCTCGCGGGGCCCCTCAGCCCCAGTACTTC. It yields the protein CAIARGAPQPQYF.